These 19 T cell receptor beta chains came from one sample sequenced in a study of early T cells in non-severe SARS-CoV-2 infection (dated by TCRdb to the early 2020s). Libraries were made using 5' RACE. TCRdb names NextSeq 500 as the instrument used. The public sequencing data were trimmed at Q25 with fastp and processed into clonotypes with MiXCR by TCRdb, which kept only in-frame beta chains. Each entry merges the rows of one CDR3 protein and shows their most common DNA and genes. This sample is represented by some 45,000 distinct CDR3 sequences; less than 6.5% of them were singletons. The top ten clonotypes cover about 8.3% of the sample. The input for sequencing was whole blood, taken at baseline. All receptors derive from an adult who was a healthcare worker with PCR-confirmed SARS-CoV-2 infection or an uninfected control (not recorded which).

The rearrangement uses TRBV14 and TRBJ1-4; D is unclear. The CDR3 runs 12 residues. From germline, CDR1 is SGHDN and CDR2 FVKESK. V dropped 2 bases and J dropped 6 bases, with 4 bases sitting between them. As DNA, the CDR3 is TGTGCCAGCAGCCAATCTTATGAAAAACTGTTTTTT. Translating gives CASSQSYEKLFF.

Ten or more counts support this clonotype. This chain links TRBV6-1 with TRBJ2-2; D perhaps matches TRBD2 (6 bases). Trimming removed 1 base at V and 4 bases at J, with 10 bases between. Per germline, CDR1 MNHNS and CDR2 SASEGT. This CDR3 has 15 amino acids. CDR3 protein: CASSEGAGTTGELFF. CDR3 nucleotides: TGTGCCAGCAGTGAAGGTGCGGGGACCACCGGGGAGCTGTTTTTT.

This clonotype was recorded at least ten times. The V call is TRBV29-1, the J call TRBJ1-5; D remains unclear. Germline-derived CDR1 and CDR2 are SQVTM and ANQGSEA. The CDR3 extends over 12 amino acids. The CDR3 DNA is TGCCCAGCTGGGAGCTGCGATCAGCCCCAGCATTTT. This codes for CPAGSCDQPQHF.

The rearrangement uses TRBV20-1 and TRBJ2-7; D call uncertain. CDR3 length: 13 amino acids. Germline loops: CDR1 DFQATT, CDR2 SNEGSKA (reference sequence). V was shortened by 3 bases and J by 0 bases, with 9 bases between the two germline ends. The chain's CDR3 is CSARAESSYEQYF. The CDR3 DNA follows: TGCAGTGCTAGGGCGGAGAGCTCCTACGAGCAGTACTTC.

This clonotype has a handful of counts. The CDR3 DNA reads TGCAGTGCTCCCGTTATGAACACTGAAGCTTTCTTT. This gives the protein CSAPVMNTEAFF. The V and J genes are TRBV20-1 and TRBJ1-1; D call uncertain. Germline loops: CDR1 DFQATT, CDR2 SNEGSKA (reference sequence). Trimming stripped 5 bases from V and 0 bases from J, with 7 bases between. This CDR3 is 12 amino acids long.

The rearrangement joins TRBV7-2 to TRBJ2-7; D gene uncertain. V lost 2 bases and J lost 2, with 10 bases in between. This CDR3 spans 14 amino acids. CDR1 is SGHTA and CDR2 is FQGNSA in the germline V gene. The CDR3, as DNA: TGTGCCAGCAGCTTACCCCCAGGAACCTACGAGCAGTACTTC. Amino acid sequence: CASSLPPGTYEQYF.

This clonotype was counted many times. The rearrangement uses TRBV6-5 and TRBJ1-6; tentative D call: TRBD1 (5 bases). V was clipped by 1 base and J by 9 bases, with 13 bases between them. The CDR3 runs to 15 residues. Germline-derived CDR1 and CDR2 are MNHEY and SVGAGI. As DNA, the CDR3 is TGTGCCAGCAGTTACTACGGGGGTGCCAGTTCACCCCTCCACTTT. It encodes CASSYYGGASSPLHF.

This clonotype was detected only a few times. This chain connects TRBV7-6 to TRBJ1-1; D possibly corresponds to TRBD1 (5 bases). This CDR3 spans 14 amino acids. V was pared by 4 bases and J by 1 base, with 10 bases between. Germline loops: CDR1 SGHVS, CDR2 FNYEAQ. The CDR3 DNA sequence: TGTGCCAGCAGCTCCACCCAGGGGAACACTGAAGCTTTCTTT. Encoded protein: CASSSTQGNTEAFF.

This clonotype was observed many times. The chain employs TRBV12-3 or TRBV12-4 and TRBJ2-7; D is perhaps TRBD2 (6 bases). This CDR3 is built from 13 residues. V was trimmed by 1 base and J by 6 bases, leaving 10 bases between them. CDR3 nucleotide sequence: TGTGCCAGCAGTTTAGGGGGGACTTTCGAGCAGTACTTC. It encodes CASSLGGTFEQYF.

This clonotype showed up many times. CDR3 residues: CASSPGQANYGYTF. The CDR3 coding sequence is TGTGCCAGCAGTCCGGGACAAGCTAACTATGGCTACACCTTC. The chain employs TRBV12-3 or TRBV12-4 and TRBJ1-2; D perhaps matches TRBD1 (6 bases). Trimming took 5 bases from V and 0 from J, leaving 10 bases between them. This CDR3 comprises 14 residues.

There are many counts of this clonotype. This rearrangement joins TRBV7-8 to TRBJ1-4; the D gene is possibly TRBD1 (6 bases). Germline V CDR1 and CDR2: SGHVS, FQNEAQ. V was clipped by 1 base and J by 5 bases, with 14 bases between them. The CDR3 length is 16 residues. As DNA, the CDR3 is TGTGCCAGCAGCTTAGGGTCGGGACACAGGAATGAAAAACTGTTTTTT. It is translated as CASSLGSGHRNEKLFF. The whole variable domain, remainder taken from reference TRBV7-8 and TRBJ1-4, is GAGVSQSPRYKVAKRGQDVALRCDPISGHVSLFWYQQALGQGPEFLTYFQNEAQLDKSGLPSDRFFAERPEGSVSTLKIQRTQQEDSAVYLCASSLGSGHRNEKLFFGSGTQLSVL.

This clonotype was recorded many times. V usage is TRBV10-2 and J usage is TRBJ1-1; TRBD1 aligns across 7 bases. Losses at the gene ends were 6 bases for V and 1 base for J; bases not matched to a gene: 11. This CDR3 contains 16 residues. Germline V gene data show CDR1 as WSHSY and CDR2 as SAAADI. The CDR3 sequence is CASRGAPGTANTEAFF. The DNA of the CDR3 is TGCGCCAGCAGAGGGGCACCCGGGACAGCGAACACTGAAGCTTTCTTT.

This clonotype came up many times. V gene TRBV6-1 combines with J gene TRBJ2-1; D not certain. The germline V gene has CDR1 MNHNS and CDR2 SASEGT. Trimming removed 4 bases from V and 11 bases from J, with 9 bases in between. The CDR3 length is 11 residues. The DNA for the CDR3 is TGTGCCAGCAGTGCAGTAGGACAGCAGTTCTTC. Amino acid sequence: CASSAVGQQFF.

This chain links TRBV18 with TRBJ1-2, with 7 bases lining up with TRBD1. Germline values: CDR1 KGHSH, CDR2 LQKENI. The CDR3 covers 15 residues. The J segment lost 6 bases and the V segment lost 1 base, leaving 8 bases of the junction unmatched. The CDR3 region is CASSPRDSGNNGYTF. The CDR3 DNA follows: TGTGCCAGCTCACCACGGGACAGTGGAAACAATGGCTACACCTTC. Combining the CDR3 with reference TRBV18 and TRBJ1-2 gives the whole variable domain NAGVMQNPRHLVRRRGQEARLRCSPMKGHSHVYWYRQLPEEGLKFMVYLQKENIIDESGMPKERFSAEFPKEGPSILRIQQVVRGDSAAYFCASSPRDSGNNGYTFGSGTRLTVV.

This clonotype was observed a handful of times. The junction shows a germline mismatch at one end, possibly a read error. The chain couples TRBV11-2 to TRBJ2-2; 13 bases match TRBD2. Germline CDR1 and CDR2: SGHAT and FQNNGV. This CDR3 has 17 residues. Here the CDR3 DNA reads TGTGCCAGCAGAATAGGGGGGACTAGCGGGAACGCCGGGGAGCTGTTTTTT. It yields the protein CASRIGGTSGNAGELFF.

This clonotype has just a few counts. The rearrangement joins TRBV13 to TRBJ1-3, with D unresolved. The V end was cut by 5 bases, the J end by 0 bases, with 14 bases between. CDR1 and CDR2 from the germline V gene are PRHDT and FYEKMQ (reference sequence). The CDR3 spans 16 residues. Here the CDR3 DNA reads TGTGCCAGCAGCCCCGGGAAGGCTTTCTCTGGAAACACCATATATTTT. Translation: CASSPGKAFSGNTIYF.

Many counts were recorded for this clonotype. The chain uses TRBV30 and TRBJ2-3, with D unclear. The V gene's germline CDR1 is GTSNPN and CDR2 SVGIG (reference sequence). Deletions cut 2 bases from V and 0 bases from J, with 3 bases between. CDR3 size: 12 residues. In nucleotides, the CDR3 is TGTGCCTGGAGTTCTAGCACAGATACGCAGTATTTT. It codes for CAWSSSTDTQYF.

This clonotype was recorded at least ten times. The rearrangement links TRBV20-1 to TRBJ2-1, with a tentative D call TRBD2 (7 bases). V lost 0 bases to trimming and J lost 5 bases, with 20 bases between them. This CDR3 is 17 amino acids long. Looked up from germline, CDR1 is DFQATT and CDR2 is SNEGSKA (reference sequence). CDR3 region: CSARDLNWGGTDNEQFF. The CDR3 DNA is TGCAGTGCTAGAGATTTGAATTGGGGGGGCACGGACAATGAGCAGTTCTTC.

This clonotype was counted at least ten times. CDR3 coding DNA: TGTGCCAGCAGTTTAGAACAGCCCCAGCATTTT. It is translated as CASSLEQPQHF. The chain employs TRBV28 and TRBJ1-5; no definite D call. This CDR3 comprises 11 residues. V was cut by 2 bases and J by 7 bases, with 3 bases left in between. Germline CDR1 MDHEN, CDR2 SYDVKM.